The 9 T cell receptor beta chains below were found in one sample sequenced in a study of technical replicates of blood from several donors (dated by TCRdb to between 2016 and 2019). The receptor library was made with the immunoSEQ multiplex PCR assay. This is the immuneACCESS table as TCRdb keeps it, with only in-frame sequences that have V and J called. A part of the clones is gone; compared with another copy, unresolved V genes explain less than half, and the rest is unexplained. The sample has about 76,000 clones on record, about 91% of them singletons. The top ten clones comprise 0.25% of the sample. The sample was T cells isolated from PBMCs. The receptors originated from a human donor in good health.

V and J are TRBV28 and TRBJ2-2; TRBD2 matches 9 bases. The germline V gene has CDR1 MDHEN and CDR2 SYDVKM. This CDR3 is built from 18 residues. V shed 7 bases, J shed 3 bases, and the junction held 15 bases outside the gene matches. The CDR3 DNA reads as TGTGCCAGCACCACAGTCGGGCGCGGGAGGGCCGACACCGGGGAGCTGTTTTTT. This encodes CASTTVGRGRADTGELFF. The full variable domain, its missing parts supplied by reference TRBV28 and TRBJ2-2, is DVKVTQSSRYLVKRTGEKVFLECVQDMDHENMFWYRQDPGLGLRLIYFSYDVKMKEKGDIPEGYSVSREKKERFSLILESASTNQTSMYLCASTTVGRGRADTGELFFGEGSRLTVL.

The chain is built from TRBV7-2 and TRBJ2-1; 15 bases align to TRBD2. V gave up 5 bases and J gave up 6 bases; unmatched junction bases: 2. This CDR3 has 15 amino acids. Per the germline V gene, CDR1 is SGHTA and CDR2 is FQGNSA. The CDR3 DNA sequence: TGTGCCAGCAGCGAGGGACTAGCGGGGGGCAATGAGCAGTTCTTC. It translates to CASSEGLAGGNEQFF. The full variable domain, rest sourced from reference TRBV7-2 and TRBJ2-1, is GAGVSQSPSNKVTEKGKDVELRCDPISGHTALYWYRQSLGQGLEFLIYFQGNSAPDKSGLPSDRFSAERTGGSVSTLTIQRTQQEDSAVYLCASSEGLAGGNEQFFGPGTRLTVL.

This sequence joins TRBV12-5 and TRBJ1-2, with TRBD1 matching over 7 bases. The CDR3 is made up of 12 amino acids. Germline V CDR1 and CDR2: LGHNT, FRNRAP. J gave up 7 bases and V 6 bases, and 5 bases lay outside the gene matches. CDR3 region: CASGISGGGYTF. DNA for the CDR3: TGTGCTAGTGGGATATCAGGGGGTGGCTACACCTTC.

The rearrangement uses TRBV28 and TRBJ1-1, with D hard to call. Between the trimmed V and J ends, which lost 6 bases and 4 bases, there was a span of 12 bases. This CDR3 region has 13 residues. Germline values: CDR1 MDHEN, CDR2 SYDVKM. The CDR3 bases are TGTGCCAGCAGCCCGGGGAGAATCACTGAAGCTTTCTTT. Translating gives CASSPGRITEAFF.

The chain uses TRBV15 and TRBJ2-7; D perhaps matches TRBD2 (6 bases). The V gene lost 3 bases and the J gene lost 2 bases, with 17 bases spanning the gap. This CDR3 region has 16 residues. In germline, CDR1 is LNHNV, CDR2 YYDKDF (reference sequence). The CDR3 reads CATSRLPPSVAYEQYF. CDR3 nucleotide sequence: TGTGCCACCAGCAGGCTCCCTCCTAGCGTGGCCTACGAGCAGTACTTC.

This clone was counted once. V usage is TRBV5-1 and J usage is TRBJ1-2; D gene unclear. CDR3 length: 11 amino acids. Between the trimmed V and J ends, which lost 3 bases and 4 bases, there was a span of 4 bases. CDR1 is SGHRS, CDR2 YFSETQ, per germline. The CDR3 nucleotides are TGCGCCAGCAGCTCTTTCTATGGCTACACCTTC. It codes for CASSSFYGYTF.

V and J are TRBV4-1 and TRBJ2-3; 7 bases match TRBD2. The V gene end was trimmed by 5 bases and the J gene end by 8 bases; junction bases not matched to a gene: 16. CDR1 MGHRA and CDR2 YSYEKL come from the germline V gene. The CDR3 has 16 residues. The CDR3 nucleotides are TGCGCCAGCAGCACTGCTGGGAGGGCCGCAAGGGGTACGCAGTATTTT. Its translation: CASSTAGRAARGTQYF.

The rearrangement joins TRBV27 to TRBJ1-1; TRBD1 matches 11 bases. V trimming: 4 bases; J trimming: 10 bases; junction bases outside the gene matches: 14. Germline-derived CDR1 and CDR2 are MNHEY and SMNVEV (reference sequence). The CDR3 contains 16 residues. The CDR3 nucleotides read TGTGCCAGCAGTTGGGCCCCACTCGGGACAGGGGGTGCAGCTTTCTTT. Translating it yields CASSWAPLGTGGAAFF.

The chain uses TRBV18 and TRBJ1-2; 9 bases match TRBD1. This CDR3 contains 15 residues. Unmatched junction bases numbered 6, after V lost 3 bases and J lost 4 bases. The V gene's germline CDR1 is KGHSH and CDR2 LQKENI. In nucleotides, the CDR3 is TGTGCCAGCTCACCCCCGGACAGGGGAATCTATGGCTACACCTTC. Encoded protein: CASSPPDRGIYGYTF.